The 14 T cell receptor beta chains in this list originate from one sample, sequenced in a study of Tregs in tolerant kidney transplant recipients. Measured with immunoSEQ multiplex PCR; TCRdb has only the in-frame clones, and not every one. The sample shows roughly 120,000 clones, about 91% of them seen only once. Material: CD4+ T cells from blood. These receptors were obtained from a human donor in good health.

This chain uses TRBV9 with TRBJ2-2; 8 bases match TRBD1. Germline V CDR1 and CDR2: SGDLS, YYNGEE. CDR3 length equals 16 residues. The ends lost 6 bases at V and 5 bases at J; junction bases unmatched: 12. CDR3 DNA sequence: TGTGCCAGCAACCCACAAGGTCAGGGGGCAACCGGGGAGCTGTTTTTT. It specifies CASNPQGQGATGELFF.

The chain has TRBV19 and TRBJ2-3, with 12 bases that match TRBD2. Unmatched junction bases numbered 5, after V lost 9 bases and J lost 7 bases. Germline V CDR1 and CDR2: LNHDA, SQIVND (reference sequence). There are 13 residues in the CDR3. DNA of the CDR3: TGTGCCAGCCAGACTAGCGGGGGTTATACGCAGTATTTT. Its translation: CASQTSGGYTQYF.

CDR3: CASSLRTAGSYEQYF. The CDR3 DNA reads as TGTGCCAGCAGCCTACGGACGGCCGGCTCCTACGAGCAGTACTTC. The J gene is TRBJ2-7, the V gene TRBV7-2; no reliable D call. The CDR3 length is 15 residues. The germline gives CDR1 SGHTA, CDR2 FQGNSA. With 5 bases removed from V and 0 bases from J, the gap between germline ends came to 14 bases.

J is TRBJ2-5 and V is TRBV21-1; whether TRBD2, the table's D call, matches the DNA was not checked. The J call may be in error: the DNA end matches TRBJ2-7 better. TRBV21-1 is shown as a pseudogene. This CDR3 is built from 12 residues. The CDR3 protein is CASSKFYYEQYF. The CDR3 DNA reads TGTGCCAGCAGCAAATTTTACTACGAGCAGTACTTC.

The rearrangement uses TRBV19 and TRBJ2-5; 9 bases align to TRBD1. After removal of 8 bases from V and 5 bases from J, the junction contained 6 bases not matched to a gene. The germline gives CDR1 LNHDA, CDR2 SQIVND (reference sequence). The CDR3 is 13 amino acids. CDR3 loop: CASCTGGAETQYF. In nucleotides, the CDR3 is TGTGCCAGTTGCACAGGGGGCGCGGAGACCCAGTACTTC.

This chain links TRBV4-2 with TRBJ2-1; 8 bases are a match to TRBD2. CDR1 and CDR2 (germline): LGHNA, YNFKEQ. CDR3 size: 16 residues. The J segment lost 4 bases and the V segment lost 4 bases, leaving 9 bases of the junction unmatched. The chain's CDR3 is CASSPSGRSGYNEQFF. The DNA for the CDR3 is TGTGCCAGCAGCCCGAGCGGGAGAAGCGGGTACAATGAGCAGTTCTTC.

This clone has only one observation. The CDR3 spells CASSLTGLAGTRGNEQFF. CDR3 nucleotide sequence: TGTGCCAGCAGCTTAACGGGACTAGCGGGGACGAGGGGCAATGAGCAGTTCTTC. The chain uses TRBV7-3 and TRBJ2-1; TRBD2 aligns across 13 bases. Germline V gives CDR1 SGHTA, CDR2 FQGTGA. CDR3 size: 18 residues. V was pared by 0 bases and J by 6 bases, with 8 bases of the junction left unmatched.

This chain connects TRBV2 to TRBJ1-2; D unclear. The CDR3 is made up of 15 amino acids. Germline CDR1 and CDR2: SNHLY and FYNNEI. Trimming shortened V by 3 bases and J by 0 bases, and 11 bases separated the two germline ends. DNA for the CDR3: TGTGCCAGCAGTGATTCAGGCCCCGCTAACTATGGCTACACCTTC. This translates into CASSDSGPANYGYTF.

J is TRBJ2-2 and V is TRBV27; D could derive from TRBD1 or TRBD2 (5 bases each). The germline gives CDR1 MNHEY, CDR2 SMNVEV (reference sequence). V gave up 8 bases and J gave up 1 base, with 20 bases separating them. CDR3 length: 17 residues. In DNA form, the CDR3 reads TGTGCCAGCTCCCGAATCCCCGGGACGTTGAACACCGGGGAGCTGTTTTTT. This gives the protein CASSRIPGTLNTGELFF.

This CDR3 reads CASSPYRGLTGELFF. CDR3 in DNA: TGCGCCAGCAGCCCCTACAGGGGTCTCACCGGGGAGCTGTTTTTT. The chain employs TRBV5-1 and TRBJ2-2; 7 nucleotides match TRBD1. The CDR3 runs to 15 residues. Trimming at V came to 4 bases and at J to 4 bases, leaving 7 bases not matched to a gene. Germline lookup yields CDR1 SGHRS and CDR2 YFSETQ.

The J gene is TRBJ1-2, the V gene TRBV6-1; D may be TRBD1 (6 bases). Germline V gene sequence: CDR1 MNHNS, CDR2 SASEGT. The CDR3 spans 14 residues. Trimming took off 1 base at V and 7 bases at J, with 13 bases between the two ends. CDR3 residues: CASSEVTGLPGYTF. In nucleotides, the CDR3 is TGTGCCAGCAGTGAAGTAACAGGGTTGCCTGGCTACACCTTC.

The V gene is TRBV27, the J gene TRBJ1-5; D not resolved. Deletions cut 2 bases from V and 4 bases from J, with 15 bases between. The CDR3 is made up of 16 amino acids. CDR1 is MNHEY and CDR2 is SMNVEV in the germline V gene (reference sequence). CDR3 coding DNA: TGTGCCAGCAGTTTAAAAGGGAGGGTATTGAATCAGCCCCAGCATTTT. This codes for CASSLKGRVLNQPQHF.

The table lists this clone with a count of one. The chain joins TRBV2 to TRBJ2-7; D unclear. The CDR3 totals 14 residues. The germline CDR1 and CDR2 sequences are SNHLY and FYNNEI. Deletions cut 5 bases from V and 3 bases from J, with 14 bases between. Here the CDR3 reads CASSTSHGYYEQYF. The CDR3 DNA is TGTGCCAGCAGTACTTCTCACGGATACTACGAGCAGTACTTC.

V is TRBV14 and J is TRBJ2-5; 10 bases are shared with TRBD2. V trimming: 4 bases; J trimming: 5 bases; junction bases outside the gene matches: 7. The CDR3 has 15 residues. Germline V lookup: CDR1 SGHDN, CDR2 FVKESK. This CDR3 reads CASSPLAGVTETQYF. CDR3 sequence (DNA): TGTGCCAGCAGCCCCCTAGCGGGAGTAACGGAGACCCAGTACTTC.